This TCR beta chain was recovered during a study of blood T cell repertoires in COVID-19. Looking at the study overall: Some COVID-19 samples were acute and others convalescent; all came from the United States, Italy and Spain.

Trimming at V came to 0 bases and at J to 6 bases, leaving 1 base not matched to a gene. This CDR3 has 13 residues. Germline CDR1 is MNHEY and CDR2 is SMNVEV (reference sequence). Original analysis: Scientists estimated how many nucleated cells there were by amplifying reference gene primers. The table came from immunoSEQ multiplex PCR; TCRdb's copy has only in-frame clones and leaves some out. V and J calls and clone size are given by that table; D and trimming were obtained from the DNA. The sample records tens of thousands of clones, 70% to 85% being singletons. Sample: peripheral blood. The chain employs TRBV27 and TRBJ1-1; 7 bases map to TRBD1. The clonotype comes from a man aged 65 to 79 with acute or convalescent COVID-19. In nucleotides, the CDR3 is TGTGCCAGCAGTTTATCAGGGGGCGCTGAAGCTTTCTTT. Translated, it gives CASSLSGGAEAFF.